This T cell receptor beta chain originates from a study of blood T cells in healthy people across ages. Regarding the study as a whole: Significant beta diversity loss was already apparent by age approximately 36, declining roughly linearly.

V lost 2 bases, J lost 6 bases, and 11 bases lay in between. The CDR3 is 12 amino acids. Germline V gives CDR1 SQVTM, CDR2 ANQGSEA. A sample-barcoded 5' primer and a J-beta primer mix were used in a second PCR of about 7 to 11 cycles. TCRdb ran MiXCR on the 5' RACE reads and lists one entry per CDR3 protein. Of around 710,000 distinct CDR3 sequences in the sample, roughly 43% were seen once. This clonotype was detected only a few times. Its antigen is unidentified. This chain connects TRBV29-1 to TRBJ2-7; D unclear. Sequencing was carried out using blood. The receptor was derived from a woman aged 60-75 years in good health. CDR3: CSVESVGREQYF. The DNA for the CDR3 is TGCAGCGTTGAAAGCGTGGGTCGCGAGCAGTACTTC.